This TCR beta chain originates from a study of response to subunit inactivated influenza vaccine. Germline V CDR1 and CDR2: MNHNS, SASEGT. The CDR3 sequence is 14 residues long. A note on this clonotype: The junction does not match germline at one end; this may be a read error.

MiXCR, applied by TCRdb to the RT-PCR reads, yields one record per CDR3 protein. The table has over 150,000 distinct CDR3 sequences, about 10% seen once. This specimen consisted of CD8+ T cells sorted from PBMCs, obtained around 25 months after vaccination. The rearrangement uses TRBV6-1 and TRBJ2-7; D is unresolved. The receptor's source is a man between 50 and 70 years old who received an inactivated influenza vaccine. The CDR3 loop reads CASSDVQSSYEQYF. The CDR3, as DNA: TGTGCCAGCAGTGACGTACAGAGCTCCTACGAGCAGTATTTC.